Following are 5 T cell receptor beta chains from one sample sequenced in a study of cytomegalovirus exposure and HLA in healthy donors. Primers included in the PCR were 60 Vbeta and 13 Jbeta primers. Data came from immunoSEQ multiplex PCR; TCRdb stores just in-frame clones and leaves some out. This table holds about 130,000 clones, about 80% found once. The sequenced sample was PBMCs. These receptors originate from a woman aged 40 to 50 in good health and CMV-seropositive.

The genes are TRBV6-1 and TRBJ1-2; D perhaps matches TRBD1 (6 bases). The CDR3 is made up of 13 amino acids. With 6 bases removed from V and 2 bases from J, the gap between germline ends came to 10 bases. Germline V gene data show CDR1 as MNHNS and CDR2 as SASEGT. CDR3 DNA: TGTGCCAGCAGGCCTCAGGGGAACTATGGCTACACCTTC. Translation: CASRPQGNYGYTF.

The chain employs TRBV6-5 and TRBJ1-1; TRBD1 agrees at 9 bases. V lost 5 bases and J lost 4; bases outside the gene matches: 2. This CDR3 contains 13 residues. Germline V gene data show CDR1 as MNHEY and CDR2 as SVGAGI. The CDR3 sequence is CASSPGQGTEAFF. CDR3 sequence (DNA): TGTGCCAGCAGTCCGGGACAGGGCACTGAAGCTTTCTTT.

The CDR3 nucleotides are TGCGCCAGCAGCCCCAAGTCCAGCGGGGTTGAGCAGTTCTTC. Translation gives CASSPKSSGVEQFF. The rearrangement joins TRBV4-1 to TRBJ2-1; TRBD2 matches at 7 bases. Germline CDR1 and CDR2: MGHRA and YSYEKL. The CDR3 is 14 residues long. The J segment lost 9 bases and the V segment lost 4 bases, leaving 9 bases of the junction unmatched.

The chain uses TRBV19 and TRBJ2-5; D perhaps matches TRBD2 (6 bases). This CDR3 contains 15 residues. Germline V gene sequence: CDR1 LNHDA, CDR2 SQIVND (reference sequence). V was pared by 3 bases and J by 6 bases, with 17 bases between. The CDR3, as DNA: TGTGCCAGTAGTATCCGGGGACTCGACTTGAAGACCCAGTACTTC. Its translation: CASSIRGLDLKTQYF.

This chain's CDR3 is CASSPLLSYGYTF. In DNA form, the CDR3 reads TGTGCCAGCAGTCCTCTTCTTTCCTATGGCTACACCTTC. This chain connects TRBV27 to TRBJ1-2; D gene uncertain. The CDR3 totals 13 residues. Germline-derived CDR1 and CDR2 are MNHEY and SMNVEV (reference sequence). V was cut by 5 bases and J by 4 bases, with 11 bases left in between.